One sample yielded the 9 T cell receptor beta chains listed below, sequenced in a study of T cells in women clearing cervical HPV infection (dated 2018 in TCRdb). Receptor libraries were prepared by the immunoSEQ multiplex PCR assay. TCRdb stores this immuneACCESS table with in-frame sequences only. Part of the clones is absent; in the studies checked, under half of the shortfall reflects unresolved V genes, and no reason is known for the rest. The sample table includes fewer than 50,000 clones. The leading ten clones occupy 6% to 9% of the sample. The sequencing input was blood buffy coat. Source of these receptors: a woman aged 18-70 years with a cervical HPV16 infection that either progressed to CIN3+ or cleared (not recorded which).

On this clone: The sequence runs out 3 residues before the end of the CDR3; the remainder is reconstructed from the germline J gene. This chain uses TRBV7-6 with TRBJ1-4; 7 bases fit TRBD1. Trimming removed 5 bases from V and 4 bases from J; junction bases left unmatched: 10. The CDR3 is made up of 16 amino acids. The germline CDR1 and CDR2 sequences are SGHVS and FNYEAQ. The part of the CDR3 DNA that was read is TGTGCCAGCAGCCCACTCTCAGGGGGTTTTAATGAAAAA. It specifies CASSPLSGGFNEK. Given in full, the CDR3 is CASSPLSGGFNEKLFF.

A note on this clone: The read stops 3 residues short of the end of the CDR3; the missing end is completed from the germline J gene. The V call is TRBV4-1, the J call TRBJ2-3, with 9 nucleotides matching TRBD2. This CDR3 contains 18 residues. V lost 7 bases and J lost 4; bases outside the gene matches: 18. Germline CDR1 and CDR2: MGHRA and YSYEKL. The covered CDR3 bases are TGCGCCAGCACCGGAGGCCATATAGCGGGAGAGGGTGCAGATACG. Its translation: CASTGGHIAGEGADT. The CDR3 in its entirety is CASTGGHIAGEGADTQYF.

As for this clone: With the read ending 3 residues before the CDR3 end, the germline J gene is used to fill in that end. The genes are TRBV19 and TRBJ2-5, with 7 bases identical to TRBD1. V lost 10 bases to trimming and J lost 2 bases; unmatched junction nucleotides: 7. Germline CDR1 and CDR2: LNHDA and SQIVND (reference sequence). The CDR3 spans 13 residues. The part of the CDR3 DNA that was read is TGTGCCACCGTCGGGACAGTTCAAGAGACC. Translation: CATVGTVQET. The entire CDR3 reads CATVGTVQETQYF.

Regarding this clone: Sequencing ends 3 residues short of the CDR3 end; the germline J gene provides the rest. V usage is TRBV6-2 or TRBV6-3 and J usage is TRBJ2-1, with TRBD2 as a possible D gene (6 bases). Germline CDR1 reads MNHEY; CDR2 reads SVGEGT. The CDR3 consists of 15 residues. Trimming took 2 bases from V and 4 from J, leaving 12 bases between them. The sequenced part of the CDR3 DNA is TGTGCCAGCAGTTACGGGGGGTTTACTTACAATGAG. Protein product: CASSYGGFTYNE. The CDR3 as a whole reads CASSYGGFTYNEQFF.

Concerning this clone: The read ends 3 residues early relative to the CDR3; the germline J gene fills the gap. The J gene is TRBJ1-5, the V gene TRBV19; 9 bases are a match to TRBD1. Germline V gene data show CDR1 as LNHDA and CDR2 as SQIVND (reference sequence). The CDR3 has 15 residues. The trim removed 2 bases at V and 5 bases at J, leaving 4 bases unmatched. CDR3 region: CASSISGTGHQPQHF. The part of the CDR3 DNA that was read is TGTGCCAGTAGTATATCAGGGACAGGGCATCAGCCC.

In the case of this clone: The CDR3 end is not reached by the read, which stops 3 residues before it; the germline J gene fills it in. The chain has TRBV19 and TRBJ1-2; D uncertain. The germline V gene has CDR1 LNHDA and CDR2 SQIVND (reference sequence). There are 19 residues in the CDR3. V lost 0 bases to trimming and J lost 0 bases, with 20 bases between them. The CDR3 bases that were read are TGTGCCAGTAGTATAGATCACCGTTGGAATCGCGGAACTAACTATGGC. Protein product: CASSIDHRWNRGTNYG. The entire CDR3 sequence reads CASSIDHRWNRGTNYGYTF.

A note on this clone: The CDR3 end lies 3 residues beyond the end of the read and is filled in from the germline J gene. The chain carries TRBV5-5 and TRBJ1-2; weak D call: TRBD1 (5 bases). Trimming stripped 4 bases from V and 7 bases from J, with 17 bases between. This CDR3 is built from 14 residues. Germline V gives CDR1 SGHKS, CDR2 YYEKEE (reference sequence). CDR3 bases read: TGTGCCAGCAGCCTGGAGGTCTCGGGGGGTGGC. As protein: CASSLEVSGGG. The CDR3, in full, reads CASSLEVSGGGYTF.

The CDR3 protein is CASSLGHPNSPLHF. The sequenced CDR3 bases are TGTGCCAGCAGCTTAGGGCATCCCAATTCACCC. The chain joins TRBV11-2 to TRBJ1-6; D ambiguous. The observed sequence ends 3 residues before the CDR3 terminus, with the missing tail filled in from the germline J gene. The germline V gene encodes CDR1 SGHAT and CDR2 FQNNGV. The CDR3 covers 14 residues. V was cut by 1 base and J by 7 bases, with 8 bases left in between.

The CDR3 reads CASSQGISGGTHSTQYF. The sequenced part of the CDR3 DNA is TGTGCCAGCAGCCAGGGGATTAGCGGGGGGACACATAGTACG. This sequence joins TRBV3-1 (or the pseudogene TRBV3-2) and TRBJ2-3, with TRBD2 matching over 10 bases. Read sequence stops 3 residues before the CDR3 end, and the germline J gene provides the missing end. Looked up from germline, CDR1 is LGHDT and CDR2 is YNNKEL (reference sequence). This CDR3 has 17 amino acids. V trimming: 3 bases; J trimming: 8 bases; junction bases outside the gene matches: 14.